Listed below are T cell receptor beta chains from one sample, sequenced in a study of early T cells in non-severe SARS-CoV-2 infection. TCRdb reprocessed the 5' RACE reads with MiXCR, giving one entry per CDR3 protein. Found here are some 38,000 distinct CDR3 sequences, 4.5% to 7% of them singletons; the top ten hold 4% to 5.5%. The sample was whole blood, taken at baseline. These receptors were collected from an adult who was a healthcare worker with PCR-confirmed SARS-CoV-2 infection or an uninfected control (not recorded which). Each CDR3 is given with its conserved first and last residue. The D gene is left open where the match is weak. Size is omitted from some rows. Given values are once, few, many or a class for expanded clones.

V	J	D	size	CDR3	DNA
TRBV7-8	TRBJ1-1	NA	many	CASSFRQGAAEAFF	TGTGCCAGCAGCTTTAGGCAGGGTGCCGCTGAAGCTTTCTTT
TRBV11-2	TRBJ2-5	NA	NA	CASSYGGTTYQETQYF	TGTGCCAGCAGCTATGGGGGGACGACATACCAAGAGACCCAGTACTTC
TRBV7-2	TRBJ2-3	NA	NA	CASTPISADTQYF	TGTGCCAGCACCCCCATTAGCGCAGATACGCAGTATTTT
TRBV4-1	TRBJ1-1	NA	many	CASSQELSRRTEAFF	TGCGCCAGCAGCCAAGAATTAAGCAGGAGGACTGAAGCTTTCTTT
TRBV29-1	TRBJ2-2	TRBD1	few	CSVTRDSNGELFF	TGCAGCGTGACCCGGGACAGTAACGGGGAGCTGTTTTTT
TRBV7-9	TRBJ2-1	NA	few	CASSVNEQFF	TGTGCCAGCAGTGTTAATGAGCAGTTCTTC
TRBV10-3	TRBJ2-7	NA	few	CASRVAGDYEQYF	TGTGCCTCCCGGGTAGCAGGAGACTACGAGCAGTACTTC
TRBV11-3	TRBJ2-5	TRBD2	many	CASSQAGASGLLETQYF	TGTGCCAGCAGCCAAGCGGGGGCCAGCGGTCTCCTGGAGACCCAGTACTTC
TRBV10-3	TRBJ1-2	NA	many	CAISERGSYGYTF	TGTGCCATCAGTGAAAGGGGAAGCTATGGCTACACCTTC
TRBV27	TRBJ2-3	NA	many	CASTPWGVQDTQYF	TGTGCCAGCACCCCTTGGGGGGTTCAAGATACGCAGTATTTT
TRBV7-8	TRBJ2-5	TRBD2	many	CASSQTWLADQETQYF	TGTGCCAGCAGCCAAACCTGGCTAGCGGACCAAGAGACCCAGTACTTC
TRBV7-9	TRBJ1-2	NA	NA	CASSLRTNIMDGYTF	TGTGCCAGCAGCTTACGGACAAATATAATGGATGGCTACACCTTC
TRBV4-1	TRBJ1-2	NA	many	CASSQDPQNLYGYTF	TGCGCCAGCAGCCAAGACCCTCAAAACCTCTATGGCTACACCTTC
TRBV29-1	TRBJ1-2	NA	many	CSVGRDGYYGYTF	TGCAGCGTAGGCCGGGACGGCTACTATGGCTACACCTTC
TRBV20-1	TRBJ2-1	NA	many	CSARSSGVTYNEQFF	TGCAGTGCTAGGTCCTCTGGGGTGACCTACAATGAGCAGTTCTTC
TRBV7-2	TRBJ2-3	NA	many	CASSYPRARTDTQYF	TGTGCCAGCAGTTACCCCAGGGCCCGCACAGATACGCAGTATTTT
TRBV5-4	TRBJ1-2	TRBD1	many	CASSFENRGYGYTF	TGTGCCAGCAGCTTCGAGAACAGGGGGTATGGCTACACCTTC
TRBV13	TRBJ2-1	TRBD2	many	CASSQPTGLAVDNEQFF	TGTGCCAGCAGCCAGCCTACGGGACTAGCGGTCGACAATGAGCAGTTCTTC
TRBV11-1	TRBJ2-1	NA	many	CASSSLSGLPHNEQFF	TGTGCCAGCAGCTCCCTGAGCGGCCTCCCACACAATGAGCAGTTCTTC
TRBV5-1	TRBJ1-6	NA	many	CASSLEAANSPLHF	TGCGCCAGCAGCTTGGAGGCGGCTAATTCACCCCTCCACTTT
TRBV5-6	TRBJ2-4	TRBD1	NA	CASSPWTGAGNIQYF	TGTGCCAGCAGCCCCTGGACAGGGGCGGGAAACATTCAGTACTTC
TRBV30	TRBJ2-2	NA	NA	CAWRPTLGELFF	TGTGCCTGGAGACCCACCTTGGGGGAGCTGTTTTTT
TRBV4-1	TRBJ2-4	TRBD1	NA	CASSQGGTAIQYF	TGCGCCAGCAGCCAAGGGGGGACAGCCATTCAGTACTTC
TRBV10-1	TRBJ2-7	TRBD1	NA	CASSYRGEQYF	TGCGCCAGCAGTTACAGGGGCGAGCAGTACTTC
TRBV19	TRBJ1-4	TRBD1	few	CASSTGTGNEKLFF	TGTGCCAGTAGTACCGGGACAGGGAATGAAAAACTGTTTTTT
TRBV10-3	TRBJ2-2	NA	many	CAITPANTGELFF	TGTGCCATCACTCCAGCGAACACCGGGGAGCTGTTTTTT
TRBV6-5	TRBJ1-2	NA	many	CASSSFSGGYTF	TGTGCCAGCAGTTCTTTCAGTGGAGGCTACACCTTC
TRBV21-1	TRBJ2-7	NA	many	CASIRRGQARHEQYF	TGTGCCAGTATAAGAAGGGGGCAGGCCCGACACGAGCAGTACTTC
TRBV29-1	TRBJ1-5	NA	many	CSVESGAPGTPQHF	TGCAGCGTTGAGTCCGGGGCCCCAGGTACGCCCCAGCATTTT
TRBV20-1	TRBJ1-1	TRBD1	many	CSASGTGNTEAFF	TGCAGTGCTTCCGGGACAGGGAACACTGAAGCTTTCTTT
TRBV5-1	TRBJ1-1	NA	NA	CASSLDGLNTEAFF	TGCGCCAGCAGCCTGGACGGACTGAACACTGAAGCTTTCTTT
TRBV10-2	TRBJ2-7	TRBD2	few	CASSRGLAGGGYEQYF	TGCGCCAGCAGCCGGGGGCTAGCGGGAGGGGGCTACGAGCAGTACTTC
TRBV6-1	TRBJ2-1	NA	few	CASSEQGSYNEQFF	TGTGCCAGCAGTGAACAGGGGTCCTACAATGAGCAGTTCTTC
TRBV10-3	TRBJ2-6	NA	few	CAEAGLGANVLTF	TGTGCCGAGGCCGGGCTCGGGGCCAACGTCCTGACTTTC
TRBV20-1	TRBJ2-1	NA	many	CSAPSQNPTYNEQFF	TGCAGTGCCCCCTCTCAAAACCCAACCTACAATGAGCAGTTCTTC
TRBV2	TRBJ2-6	NA	many	CASGAGANVLTF	TGTGCCAGCGGAGCTGGGGCCAACGTCCTGACTTTC
TRBV7-9	TRBJ1-1	NA	NA	CASSNSNTEAFF	TGTGCCAGCAGTAATAGCAACACTGAAGCTTTCTTT
TRBV20-1	TRBJ2-1	TRBD2	many	CSALRLAGSNEQFF	TGCAGTGCTCTCCGACTAGCGGGGAGCAATGAGCAGTTCTTC
TRBV6-5	TRBJ2-1	NA	many	CASRVQGGSVNEQFF	TGTGCCAGCAGGGTACAGGGGGGGAGCGTCAATGAGCAGTTCTTC